The entry that follows covers one TCR beta chain sequence. Its antigen target is currently unknown. This may stem from a read error, because a much larger clone lies one nucleotide away. The sample belongs to a study of T cells in Graves' hyperthyroidism and ophthalmopathy (dated by TCRdb to between 2017 and 2020). As for the study more broadly: To identify distinguishing TCR V-J signatures, a discovery cohort of some 99 patients was used, comprising under 45 with Graves' ophthalmopathy and some 60 with stable Graves' hyperthyroidism. TCR Vbeta CDR3 sequencing of roughly 140 peripheral blood samples (over 40 ophthalmopathy, roughly 72 hyperthyroidism and about 17 progressor patients) is reported in the paper. The approximately 100 discovery patients were divided at random into training and test sets in a 7:3 ratio. Following sampling, methimazole starting at 30 mg daily was given to hyperthyroidism patients, and high-dose intravenous methylprednisolone was given to ophthalmopathy patients. The study also compared thyroid tissue and blood T-cell repertoires from a handful of Graves' hyperthyroidism patients. An independent validation cohort of 18 to 20 hyperthyroidism patients and approximately 16 patients who later progressed to ophthalmopathy tested prospective prediction of ophthalmopathy. Results and caveats for the whole study, not just this receptor: Most expanded thyroid clonotypes (frequency above 0.001) were also detected in blood, suggesting blood repertoires may reflect thyroid immune responses. A 13 V-J signature model separated ophthalmopathy from stable hyperthyroidism, with approximately 87% sensitivity and 81.08% specificity in cross-validation and 80%/75% in testing. In validation, the model predicted progression to ophthalmopathy a median of about 5.9 months before onset, with roughly 70% sensitivity and nearly 75% specificity. No statistical method was used to fix the sample size in advance, and group allocation was not hidden from the investigators.

TCR beta CDR3 regions were amplified from RNA transcripts. A first-round RT-PCR of the TCR CDR3 used the HTBI primer set with the Qiagen OneStep RT-PCR kit. Libraries were constructed in a second round of multiplex PCR, after which size selection and purification were carried out. Sequencing of the libraries was done on an Illumina HiSeq2000 using paired-end 100 bp reads. The source study handled its data this way. SOAPnuke was used to process the raw data, with reads discarded if the reads contained adapters or uncalled bases, had a mean Phred below 15, or lacked an exact constant-primer or identifier match. High-quality paired reads were merged with COPE v1.2.5, and unique nucleotide sequences were defined as clonotypes. MiTCR v1.1 was used to align clonotypes to the IMGT TRBV, TRBD and TRBJ reference segments. Only V-J combinations with frequency above 0.0001, covering 99% to 99.2% of repertoires, were analysed. A TCS score was defined as the ratio between F50 (clonal expansion) and ExV (chaos), using BLOSUM62-based TCRdist between CDR3 peptides within each V-J. Welch's t-statistics and random forest reduced fewer than 600 V-J features to under 15, which were used in a naive Bayes classifier (R e1071). Thyroid-blood repertoire similarity was quantified with the Morisita-Horn index. TCRdb trimmed the raw reads at Q25, called clones with MiXCR and kept productive beta chains. For every CDR3 protein sequence, its rows merge into one entry that carries the most common genes and DNA. TCRdb, rather than the study authors, made the V and J calls. Within this sample are about 700,000 distinct CDR3 sequences, with 45% of them counted one time only. In total, the top ten clones hold less than 9% of the sample.

Patients with uncontrolled infections, other autoimmune diseases, pregnancy or lactation were excluded. Diagnoses relied on clinical symptoms, serum thyroxine and TRAb, thyroid ultrasound and orbital computed tomography. Trizol reagent was used to extract total RNA, and RNA quality was then checked on an Agilent 2100 Bioanalyzer. From a lookup of the germline V gene, CDR1 and CDR2 are SNHLY and FYNNEI. Spanning cysteine to phenylalanine, the CDR3 consists of 13 amino acids. The kept DNA is CDR3 alone, 39 bases in frame from the first base. This clonotype originated in an adult man with Graves' disease, either hyperthyroidism or ophthalmopathy (not recorded which). Sequencing was carried out using peripheral blood or thyroid tissue (not recorded which). The rearranged chain carries TRBV2 and TRBJ2-7, and TRBD2 may be the D gene, going by 6 matching bases. The CDR3: CTSSVLGGHEQYF. The DNA sequence follows: TGTACCAGCAGTGTTCTAGGAGGGCACGAGCAGTACTTC.